The clone carrying this T cell receptor (beta chain) was recorded many times. Antigen specificity is unknown. TCR beta CDR3 regions were amplified from RNA. HTBI primers were the set used in a first-round RT-PCR of the TCR CDR3. TCRdb called the multiplex PCR reads again in MiXCR, with one record for every CDR3 protein. The table has hundreds of thousands of distinct CDR3 sequences, 13% seen once; the top ten hold around 9.2%. The sample comes from a study of T cells in Graves' hyperthyroidism and ophthalmopathy. Each patient was aged 18 to 65 and had newly diagnosed hyperthyroidism of under 2 months' duration. Exclusions: uncontrolled infection, other autoimmune disease, pregnancy, lactation. The CDR3 is 13 residues long. Germline assignment: CDR1 GTSNPN and CDR2 SVGIG (reference sequence). The germline V and J ends were trimmed by 3 bases and 4 bases, with 12 bases remaining between them. Findings of the study overall: Stable hyperthyroidism and ophthalmopathy were separated using 13 V-J signatures.

The chain uses TRBV30 and TRBJ2-5; D perhaps matches TRBD2 (6 bases). The sample taken for sequencing was blood. This clonotype was sampled from a young woman with Graves' hyperthyroidism. In DNA form, the CDR3 reads TGTGCCTGGAGAGGTAGCGGAGGAGAGACCCAGTACTTC. This sequence encodes CAWRGSGGETQYF.